Listed below are T cell receptor beta chains from one sample, sequenced in a study of blood T cells in healthy people across ages. TCRdb ran MiXCR on the 5' RACE reads and lists one entry per CDR3 protein. The sample lists about 780,000 distinct CDR3 sequences; about 45% were seen once. Sequencing was carried out using blood. The origin of the receptors is a man older than 75 in good health. Both conserved end residues are part of each CDR3. The order of the fields is D gene, V gene, clone size, J gene, CDR3 protein, CDR3 DNA. A D gene is named only where the DNA matches it firmly. Some rows have no size entry. The others give once, few or many, or a class for an expanded clone.

d_gene: NA
v_gene: TRBV20-1
abundance: NA
j_gene: TRBJ2-5
CDR3aa: CSVPFRGGRSNEQYF
CDR3nt: TGCAGTGTCCCGTTCCGGGGCGGGCGGTCTAATGAGCAGTACTTC

d_gene: NA
v_gene: TRBV7-2
abundance: many
j_gene: TRBJ2-1
CDR3aa: CASSFGTEYNEQFF
CDR3nt: TGTGCCAGCAGCTTCGGGACGGAGTACAATGAGCAGTTCTTC

d_gene: NA
v_gene: TRBV12-3/TRBV12-4
abundance: NA
j_gene: TRBJ2-1
CDR3aa: CASRAGSSYNEQFF
CDR3nt: TGTGCCAGCAGAGCCGGAAGCTCCTACAATGAGCAGTTCTTC

d_gene: NA
v_gene: TRBV2
abundance: few
j_gene: TRBJ2-7
CDR3aa: CASSGGGGLEQYF
CDR3nt: TGTGCCAGCAGTGGAGGCGGGGGCTTGGAGCAGTACTTC

d_gene: NA
v_gene: TRBV2
abundance: NA
j_gene: TRBJ1-1
CDR3aa: CASKGEGPEAFF
CDR3nt: TGTGCCAGCAAGGGGGAAGGCCCTGAAGCTTTCTTT

d_gene: TRBD2
v_gene: TRBV7-2
abundance: many
j_gene: TRBJ2-3
CDR3aa: CASSLAGTGLAGDTQYF
CDR3nt: TGTGCCAGCAGCTTAGCGGGGACAGGACTAGCGGGAGATACGCAGTATTTT

d_gene: NA
v_gene: TRBV6-5
abundance: NA
j_gene: TRBJ2-3
CDR3aa: CASSQINRVADTQYF
CDR3nt: TGTGCCAGCAGTCAAATCAACAGGGTTGCAGATACGCAGTATTTT

d_gene: TRBD1
v_gene: TRBV24-1
abundance: NA
j_gene: TRBJ2-5
CDR3aa: CATSEPGTGLQETQYF
CDR3nt: TGTGCCACCAGTGAGCCCGGGACAGGCTTACAAGAGACCCAGTACTTC

d_gene: TRBD2
v_gene: TRBV6-5
abundance: NA
j_gene: TRBJ2-7
CDR3aa: CARSYSAGEVNREQYF
CDR3nt: TGTGCCCGCAGTTACAGTGCGGGAGAAGTGAATCGCGAGCAGTACTTC

d_gene: NA
v_gene: TRBV2
abundance: few
j_gene: TRBJ2-7
CDR3aa: CASNLVIEQYF
CDR3nt: TGTGCCAGCAATTTGGTAATAGAGCAGTACTTC

d_gene: TRBD2
v_gene: TRBV12-3/TRBV12-4
abundance: NA
j_gene: TRBJ2-5
CDR3aa: CASSPRTSRETQYF
CDR3nt: TGTGCCAGCAGCCCAAGGACTAGCAGGGAGACCCAGTACTTC

d_gene: TRBD2
v_gene: TRBV15
abundance: few
j_gene: TRBJ2-7
CDR3aa: CATSSLDRGGLYEQYF
CDR3nt: TGTGCCACCAGCAGCCTCGATCGGGGGGGACTCTACGAGCAGTACTTC

d_gene: TRBD2
v_gene: TRBV4-1
abundance: NA
j_gene: TRBJ2-5
CDR3aa: CASSRIAGGQETQYF
CDR3nt: TGCGCCAGCAGCCGTATAGCGGGGGGACAAGAGACCCAGTACTTC

d_gene: NA
v_gene: TRBV19
abundance: NA
j_gene: TRBJ2-3
CDR3aa: CASSRAALGPISTDTQYF
CDR3nt: TGTGCCAGTAGTCGCGCAGCTCTGGGCCCAATTTCCACAGATACGCAGTATTTT

d_gene: TRBD2
v_gene: TRBV20-1
abundance: few
j_gene: TRBJ2-1
CDR3aa: CSASKASGAYNEQFF
CDR3nt: TGCAGTGCTTCTAAGGCTAGCGGGGCCTACAATGAGCAGTTCTTC

d_gene: TRBD2
v_gene: TRBV14
abundance: NA
j_gene: TRBJ2-3
CDR3aa: CASSPRLATDTQYF
CDR3nt: TGTGCCAGCAGCCCCAGACTAGCCACAGATACGCAGTATTTT

d_gene: TRBD2
v_gene: TRBV15
abundance: NA
j_gene: TRBJ2-4
CDR3aa: CATRGEGNIQYF
CDR3nt: TGTGCCACCCGGGGGGAGGGAAACATTCAGTACTTC

d_gene: NA
v_gene: TRBV20-1
abundance: NA
j_gene: TRBJ2-1
CDR3aa: CSAFKPSSYNEQFF
CDR3nt: TGCAGTGCGTTCAAGCCCTCCTCCTACAATGAGCAGTTCTTC

d_gene: NA
v_gene: TRBV12-3/TRBV12-4
abundance: NA
j_gene: TRBJ2-7
CDR3aa: CASSNRVPRSSYEQYF
CDR3nt: TGTGCCAGCAGCAACAGGGTCCCAAGGAGCTCCTACGAGCAGTACTTC

d_gene: TRBD1
v_gene: TRBV9
abundance: NA
j_gene: TRBJ2-1
CDR3aa: CASSVGTGWDEQFF
CDR3nt: TGTGCCAGCAGCGTTGGGACAGGGTGGGATGAGCAGTTCTTC

d_gene: TRBD2
v_gene: TRBV11-3
abundance: NA
j_gene: TRBJ2-7
CDR3aa: CASSLRAGVGEQYF
CDR3nt: TGTGCCAGCAGCTTAAGAGCGGGAGTCGGCGAGCAGTACTTC

d_gene: NA
v_gene: TRBV7-3
abundance: few
j_gene: TRBJ2-1
CDR3aa: CASSQGRAGNDEQFF
CDR3nt: TGTGCCAGCAGCCAGGGACGAGCCGGGAACGATGAGCAGTTCTTC

d_gene: TRBD1
v_gene: TRBV10-3
abundance: NA
j_gene: TRBJ1-6
CDR3aa: CAISEEGQGIDSPLHF
CDR3nt: TGTGCCATCAGTGAAGAGGGACAGGGGATAGATTCACCCCTCCACTTT

d_gene: NA
v_gene: TRBV2
abundance: NA
j_gene: TRBJ1-4
CDR3aa: CASSGYTATNEKLFF
CDR3nt: TGTGCCAGCAGTGGGTACACTGCAACTAATGAAAAACTGTTTTTT

d_gene: TRBD1
v_gene: TRBV29-1
abundance: NA
j_gene: TRBJ2-7
CDR3aa: CSVVGDRGLGEQYF
CDR3nt: TGCAGCGTTGTTGGTGACAGGGGGCTCGGCGAGCAGTACTTC

d_gene: NA
v_gene: TRBV12-3/TRBV12-4
abundance: few
j_gene: TRBJ1-2
CDR3aa: CASSLVQPEGGTF
CDR3nt: TGTGCCAGCAGTTTGGTTCAGCCTGAGGGAGGCACCTTC

d_gene: NA
v_gene: TRBV2
abundance: NA
j_gene: TRBJ2-3
CDR3aa: CAGADLSRDTQYF
CDR3nt: TGTGCCGGGGCGGACCTGAGTCGGGATACGCAGTATTTT

d_gene: TRBD1
v_gene: TRBV6-5
abundance: NA
j_gene: TRBJ2-7
CDR3aa: CASSSGGNPYEQYF
CDR3nt: TGTGCCAGCAGTTCAGGGGGAAACCCCTACGAGCAGTACTTC

d_gene: NA
v_gene: TRBV4-1
abundance: many
j_gene: TRBJ2-7
CDR3aa: CASSQEGFKEQYF
CDR3nt: TGCGCCAGCAGCCAAGAAGGCTTTAAAGAGCAGTACTTC

d_gene: NA
v_gene: TRBV7-2
abundance: few
j_gene: TRBJ2-1
CDR3aa: CASSSRDERRNEQFF
CDR3nt: TGTGCCAGCAGCAGTCGGGACGAGCGCCGAAATGAGCAGTTCTTC

d_gene: NA
v_gene: TRBV4-2
abundance: NA
j_gene: TRBJ2-7
CDR3aa: CASSQVFSSHEGAVGEQYF
CDR3nt: TGTGCCAGCAGCCAAGTCTTTTCCTCCCACGAGGGTGCGGTCGGCGAGCAGTACTTC

d_gene: NA
v_gene: TRBV10-3
abundance: NA
j_gene: TRBJ2-5
CDR3aa: CAISESLGSEETQYF
CDR3nt: TGTGCCATCAGTGAGTCTTTGGGCTCCGAAGAGACCCAGTACTTC

d_gene: NA
v_gene: TRBV2
abundance: NA
j_gene: TRBJ1-5
CDR3aa: CASSEGGRVSNQPQHF
CDR3nt: TGTGCCAGCAGTGAAGGTGGGCGCGTCAGCAATCAGCCCCAGCATTTT

d_gene: TRBD1
v_gene: TRBV7-2
abundance: NA
j_gene: TRBJ1-5
CDR3aa: CASSANRGRQPQHF
CDR3nt: TGTGCCAGCAGCGCTAACAGGGGGCGGCAGCCCCAGCATTTT

d_gene: TRBD2
v_gene: TRBV24-1
abundance: NA
j_gene: TRBJ2-3
CDR3aa: CATSDLQGGTSGTDTQYF
CDR3nt: TGTGCCACCAGTGATTTGCAAGGGGGGACTAGCGGCACAGATACGCAGTATTTT

d_gene: NA
v_gene: TRBV30
abundance: NA
j_gene: TRBJ2-3
CDR3aa: CAWSVRVGDTQYF
CDR3nt: TGTGCCTGGAGTGTAAGAGTGGGAGATACGCAGTATTTT

d_gene: NA
v_gene: TRBV12-3/TRBV12-4
abundance: few
j_gene: TRBJ2-5
CDR3aa: CASSLATAGRETQYF
CDR3nt: TGTGCCAGCAGTTTAGCGACCGCGGGTCGAGAGACCCAGTACTTC

d_gene: TRBD1
v_gene: TRBV24-1
abundance: NA
j_gene: TRBJ2-1
CDR3aa: CATSKSLQQGVYNEQFF
CDR3nt: TGTGCCACCAGTAAATCTTTACAACAGGGGGTCTACAATGAGCAGTTCTTC

d_gene: NA
v_gene: TRBV6-5
abundance: NA
j_gene: TRBJ1-6
CDR3aa: CASSYRDSPLHF
CDR3nt: TGTGCCAGCAGTTACCGGGATTCACCCCTCCACTTT

d_gene: NA
v_gene: TRBV7-2
abundance: NA
j_gene: TRBJ2-3
CDR3aa: CASSLVPEGTQYF
CDR3nt: TGTGCCAGCAGCTTAGTACCTGAGGGGACGCAGTATTTT